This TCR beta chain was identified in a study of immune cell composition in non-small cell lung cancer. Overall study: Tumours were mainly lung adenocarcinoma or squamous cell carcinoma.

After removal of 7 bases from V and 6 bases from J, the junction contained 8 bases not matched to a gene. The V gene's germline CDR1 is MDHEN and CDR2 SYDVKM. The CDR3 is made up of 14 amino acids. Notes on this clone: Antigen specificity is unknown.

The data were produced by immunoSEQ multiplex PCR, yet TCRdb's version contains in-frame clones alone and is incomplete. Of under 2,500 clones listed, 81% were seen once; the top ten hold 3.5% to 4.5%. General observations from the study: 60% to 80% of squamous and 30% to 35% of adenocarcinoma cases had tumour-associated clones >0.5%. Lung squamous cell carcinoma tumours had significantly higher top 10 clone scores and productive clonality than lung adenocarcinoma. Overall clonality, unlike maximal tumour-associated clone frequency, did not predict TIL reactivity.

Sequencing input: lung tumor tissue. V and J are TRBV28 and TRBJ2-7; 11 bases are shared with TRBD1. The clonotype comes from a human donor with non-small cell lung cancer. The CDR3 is CASTSGTGGVEQYF. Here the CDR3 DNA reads TGTGCCAGCACCTCCGGGACAGGGGGGGTCGAGCAGTACTTC.